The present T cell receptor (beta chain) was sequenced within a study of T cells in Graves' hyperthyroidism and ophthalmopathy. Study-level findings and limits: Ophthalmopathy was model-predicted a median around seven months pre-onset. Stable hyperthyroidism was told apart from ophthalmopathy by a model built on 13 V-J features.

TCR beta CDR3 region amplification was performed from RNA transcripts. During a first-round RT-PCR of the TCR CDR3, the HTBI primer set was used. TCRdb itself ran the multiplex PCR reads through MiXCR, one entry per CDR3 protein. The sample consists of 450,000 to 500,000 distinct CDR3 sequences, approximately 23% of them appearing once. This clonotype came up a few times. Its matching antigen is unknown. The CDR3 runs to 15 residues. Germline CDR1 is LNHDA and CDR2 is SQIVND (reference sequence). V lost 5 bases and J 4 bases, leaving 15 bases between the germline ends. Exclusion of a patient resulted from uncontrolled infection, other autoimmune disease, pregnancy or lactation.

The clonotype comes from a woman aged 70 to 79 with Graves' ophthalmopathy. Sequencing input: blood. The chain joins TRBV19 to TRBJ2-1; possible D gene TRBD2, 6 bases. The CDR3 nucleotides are TGTGCCAGTAGTGCCCCCGGGACTGAATACAATGAGCAGTTCTTC. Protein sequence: CASSAPGTEYNEQFF.